This T cell receptor (beta chain) was sequenced in a study of T cells after yellow fever vaccination (dated by TCRdb to between 2018 and 2021). Some background on the complete study: Libraries from fractions with low cell numbers were prepared with the SMART-Seq v4 Ultra Low Input RNA kit. Two healthy male donors, one aged 18 to 30 and one aged 30 to 40 years, were included in the cohort. Blood was collected at multiple timepoints before and after primary and secondary immunization, and bulk PBMC replicates and cell subsets were isolated. To follow T-cell clones before and after both primary and booster YFV17D yellow fever vaccination, bulk TCR alpha and beta repertoires underwent longitudinal sequencing. The investigation overall reported the following: Because abundant contaminating clonotypes from the bulk population could be contained in FACS-sorted repertoires, computational filtering was required. After the booster, most clones that had expanded after primary vaccination were detected again (about 95% of CD4 and around nine tenths of CD8), suggesting broad maintenance of memory. Because only a couple of donors were included in the study, the extent to which the findings can be generalized is limited. Compared with the primary T-cell response, the secondary T-cell response was weaker but faster, peaking on day 5 rather than day 15. A small share of clonotypes was detected in both CD4 and CD8 compartments, with the overlap likely arising from convergent recombination.

What the treatment or condition label conveys for this sample: live attenuated yellow fever vaccine strain. Two biological replicates of bulk PBMCs were collected at each blood-draw timepoint. PBMCs were isolated from peripheral blood using a standard Ficoll-Paque protocol. TriZol was used to extract RNA from bulk PBMCs, from CD4 and CD8 fractions, and from dextramer-positive and dextramer-negative fractions. TCR cDNA was made using 5'RACE template switching, a step that added a universal primer site and unique molecular identifiers. Priming for cDNA synthesis came from both the TCR alpha and TCR beta constant segments. Library amplification used two PCR steps, and the second PCR step added sample barcodes and sequencing adapters. Sequencing of libraries was done on Illumina HiSeq 2500 (2x100 bp) or NovaSeq (2x150 bp). Per the original workflow: MIGEC handled demultiplexing of reads and collapsing into UMI consensus sequences, while MiXCR performed V(D)J alignment. Vaccine-responding clonotypes were identified with edgeR using replicate PBMC samples, with FDR below 0.01 and a log2 fold change above 5 up to day 15 being required. Each bulk clonotype was labeled CD4 or CD8 based on which sequenced repertoire, CD4 or CD8, contained the clonotype at higher abundance. TCRdb cleaned the public reads at Q25 with fastp, built clones with MiXCR and kept in-frame beta chains. Entries that share a CDR3 protein sequence are merged under the most common genes and DNA. V and J calls and clone size were set by TCRdb, not the authors. This sample comprises under 700,000 distinct CDR3 sequences, roughly 17% of them detected only once. The ten top clones hold roughly 17% of the sample.

On this clonotype itself: Its antigen specificity is not known. No qualities accompany the bases; no much larger clone lies one base away.

The clonotype comes from a man between 18 and 35 years old who received the YFV17D yellow fever vaccine. The source material was PBMCs, sampled around 5 days after the first yellow fever vaccination.

The CDR3 is CASSPYSGTGGETQYF. The bases read TGTGCCAGTAGTCCGTATTCCGGGACTGGGGGAGAGACCCAGTACTTC. This chain joins TRBV19 to TRBJ2-5; TRBD2 could be the D gene, as 6 bases match. Counted from cysteine to phenylalanine, this CDR3 has 16 amino acids. CDR3 DNA is the only sequence kept; it has 48 bases, read in frame from the first base. V and J lose 5 bases and 4 bases, and a span of 20 bases separates them. CDR1 and CDR2 are read off the germline V gene (reference sequence) as LNHDA and SQIVND.